Below, 30 T cell receptor beta chains from the same sample are listed, as sequenced in a study of blood T cell repertoires in COVID-19. Profiling relied on immunoSEQ multiplex PCR, and the TCRdb table lists in-frame clones only, not all of them. The table lists 88,000 or so clones, about four fifths of them singletons, with approximately 24% in the top ten. The source material was peripheral blood. The source of these receptors is a human donor in a cohort sampled during active COVID-19.

The table lists this clone with a count of one. The CDR3 reads CAISDFWTSGSSGDDNEQFF. In DNA form, the CDR3 reads TGTGCCATCAGTGATTTCTGGACTAGCGGGAGTAGTGGGGACGACAATGAGCAGTTCTTC. The chain combines TRBV10-3 with TRBJ2-1; 13 nucleotides align to TRBD2. CDR3 length: 20 amino acids. CDR1 and CDR2 (germline): ENHRY, SYGVKD. J was trimmed by 5 bases and V by 3 bases; bases with no gene match: 16.

This chain links TRBV5-5 with TRBJ2-7; 7 nucleotides match TRBD1. CDR1 SGHKS and CDR2 YYEKEE come from the germline V gene (reference sequence). The CDR3 runs to 14 residues. The trim removed 1 base at V and 2 bases at J, leaving 3 bases unmatched. The CDR3 region has the DNA TGTGCCAGCAGCTTGCGGGACAGCACCTACGAGCAGTACTTC. Amino acid sequence: CASSLRDSTYEQYF.

V gene TRBV28 combines with J gene TRBJ2-1, with D tentatively TRBD2 (5 bases). The CDR3 consists of 13 residues. V dropped 6 bases and J dropped 7 bases, with 13 bases sitting between them. Germline V gives CDR1 MDHEN, CDR2 SYDVKM. The CDR3 spells CASRGSESNEQFF. The CDR3 region has the DNA TGTGCCAGCAGAGGTAGCGAATCAAATGAGCAGTTCTTC.

The CDR3 spells CASSFDTYNEQFF. CDR3 sequence (DNA): TGTGCCAGCAGCTTTGACACCTACAATGAGCAGTTCTTC. The chain joins TRBV5-4 to TRBJ2-1; D unclear. Trimming cost V 2 bases and J 2 bases, with 5 bases left between them. The CDR3 is 13 residues long. CDR1 is SGHNT, CDR2 YYREEE, per germline (reference sequence). The entire variable domain, with the rest obtained from reference TRBV5-4 and TRBJ2-1, is as follows: ETGVTQSPTHLIKTRGQQVTLRCSSQSGHNTVSWYQQALGQGPQFIFQYYREEENGRGNFPPRFSGLQFPNYSSELNVNALELDDSALYLCASSFDTYNEQFFGPGTRLTVL.

The chain uses TRBV19 and TRBJ2-3; no definite D call. V gave up 7 bases and J gave up 4 bases, with 15 bases separating them. The CDR3 totals 14 residues. Germline CDR1 LNHDA, CDR2 SQIVND (reference sequence). CDR3 bases: TGTGCCAGTATAGAGTCGTCTTCCGCAGATACGCAGTATTTT. This encodes CASIESSSADTQYF. The whole variable domain, filled in from reference TRBV19 and TRBJ2-3, reads DGGITQSPKYLFRKEGQNVTLSCEQNLNHDAMYWYRQDPGQGLRLIYYSQIVNDFQKGDIAEGYSVSREKKESFPLTVTSAQKNPTAFYLCASIESSSADTQYFGPGTRLTVL.

The chain is built from TRBV7-9 and TRBJ2-3; 10 bases are shared with TRBD1. After removal of 7 bases from V and 3 bases from J, the junction contained 19 bases not matched to a gene. CDR3 length: 19 amino acids. Germline CDR1 is SEHNR and CDR2 is FQNEAQ (reference sequence). As DNA, the CDR3 is TGTGCCAGCACCGGTGCTGGGACAGGGGCCGGGAGTGCGACAGATACGCAGTATTTT. Its translation is CASTGAGTGAGSATDTQYF.

The chain carries TRBV29-1 and TRBJ2-1; 11 bases fit TRBD2. The V gene end was trimmed by 7 bases and the J gene end by 8 bases; junction bases not matched to a gene: 10. Germline V gene lookup returns CDR1 SQVTM and CDR2 ANQGSEA. This CDR3 contains 14 residues. CDR3 loop: CSATLAGGRYEQFF. CDR3 coding DNA: TGCAGCGCCACCCTAGCGGGAGGAAGGTATGAGCAGTTCTTC.

V usage is TRBV19 and J usage is TRBJ2-7; TRBD2 is a possible D gene (7 bases). This CDR3 has 16 residues. With 3 bases removed from V and 5 bases from J, the gap between germline ends came to 20 bases. Germline CDR1 and CDR2: LNHDA and SQIVND (reference sequence). CDR3 protein: CASSISEGEGQNEQYF. The CDR3 bases are TGTGCCAGTAGTATTAGCGAGGGGGAGGGCCAGAACGAGCAGTACTTC.

The chain employs TRBV3-1 (or the pseudogene TRBV3-2) and TRBJ2-1; TRBD2 agrees at 8 bases. The length of the CDR3 is 16 residues. Losses at the gene ends were 4 bases for V and 7 bases for J; bases not matched to a gene: 12. Germline-derived CDR1 and CDR2 are LGHDT and YNNKEL (reference sequence). CDR3 region: CASSPSGSSGLNEQFF. CDR3 DNA: TGTGCCAGCAGCCCCTCGGGATCTAGCGGGCTGAATGAGCAGTTCTTC.

This clone has a handful of counts. The chain is built from TRBV4-2 and TRBJ1-5, with D tentatively TRBD1 (6 bases). V was trimmed by 0 bases and J by 0 bases, leaving 12 bases between them. This CDR3 has 17 residues. In germline, CDR1 is LGHNA, CDR2 YNFKEQ. Here the CDR3 reads CASSQDARGYSNQPQHF. The CDR3 DNA is TGTGCCAGCAGCCAAGATGCCAGGGGATATAGCAATCAGCCCCAGCATTTT.

This chain joins TRBV7-9 and TRBJ2-4; a weak D match, TRBD2 (5 bases). The CDR3 consists of 15 residues. V was clipped by 5 bases and J by 0 bases, with 11 bases between them. Looked up from germline, CDR1 is SEHNR and CDR2 is FQNEAQ (reference sequence). DNA for the CDR3: TGTGCCAGCAGCGAGCCCGGGATAGCCAAAAACATTCAGTACTTC. It specifies CASSEPGIAKNIQYF. The full variable domain, rest sourced from reference TRBV7-9 and TRBJ2-4, is DTGVSQNPRHKITKRGQNVTFRCDPISEHNRLYWYRQTLGQGPEFLTYFQNEAQLEKSRLLSDRFSAERPKGSFSTLEIQRTEQGDSAMYLCASSEPGIAKNIQYFGAGTRLSVL.

The gene calls are TRBV7-9 and TRBJ1-1, with D possibly being TRBD1 (5 bases). The CDR3 loop spans 17 amino acids. The V end was cut by 6 bases, the J end by 8 bases, with 28 bases between. Germline loops: CDR1 SEHNR, CDR2 FQNEAQ (reference sequence). CDR3 nucleotides: TGTGCCAGCAGACCCCTGAGCCTGCGGGGACGCAGCGGGGAAGCTTTCTTT. As protein: CASRPLSLRGRSGEAFF.

The V call is TRBV7-8, the J call TRBJ2-1, with D possibly TRBD2 on 6 matching bases. The germline V gene has CDR1 SGHVS and CDR2 FQNEAQ. CDR3 length equals 15 residues. The V gene lost 4 bases and the J gene lost 6 bases, with 16 bases spanning the gap. The CDR3 DNA is TGTGCCAGCAGCTCGAAGGGGCTGGGGGGCAATGAGCAGTTCTTC. Amino acid sequence: CASSSKGLGGNEQFF.

The chain combines TRBV11-3 with TRBJ1-1; TRBD1 is a possible D gene (6 bases). The CDR3 is 14 residues long. Trimming shortened V by 5 bases and J by 1 base, and 11 bases separated the two germline ends. The germline V gene has CDR1 SGHNT and CDR2 YENEEA. This chain's CDR3 is CASSAGQRNTEAFF. In nucleotides, the CDR3 is TGTGCCAGCAGCGCCGGACAGAGGAACACTGAAGCTTTCTTT.

The chain combines TRBV3-1 (or the pseudogene TRBV3-2) with TRBJ2-7; possible D gene TRBD1, 5 bases. The V and J ends lost 6 bases and 1 base respectively, with 13 bases between them. CDR1 LGHDT and CDR2 YNNKEL come from the germline V gene (reference sequence). CDR3 length equals 14 residues. The CDR3 loop reads CASRGSGQSYEQYF. The CDR3 nucleotides are TGTGCCAGCAGAGGGTCAGGGCAATCCTACGAGCAGTACTTC.

This clone was seen only a few times. The rearrangement links TRBV24-1 to TRBJ2-7; TRBD2 aligns across 11 bases. The length of the CDR3 is 18 residues. V shed 3 bases, J shed 2 bases, and the junction held 11 bases outside the gene matches. The germline gives CDR1 KGHDR, CDR2 SFDVKD. The chain's CDR3 is CATSDPRTSGFGTYEQYF. The CDR3 DNA follows: TGTGCCACCAGTGATCCCCGGACTAGCGGGTTCGGGACCTACGAGCAGTACTTC.

This clone showed up just once. V is TRBV7-3 and J is TRBJ2-7, with no clear D. Trimming left V 3 bases short and J 3 bases short, with 12 bases between. The CDR3 spans 14 residues. Germline V gene data show CDR1 as SGHTA and CDR2 as FQGTGA. Here the CDR3 DNA reads TGTGCCAGCAGCTTTGATGGCGGAAGCTACGAGCAGTACTTC. Residues: CASSFDGGSYEQYF.

This sequence joins TRBV9 and TRBJ1-6, with D hard to call. The CDR3 has 16 residues. Germline V lookup: CDR1 SGDLS, CDR2 YYNGEE. The V end was cut by 0 bases, the J end by 0 bases, with 7 bases between. The CDR3 nucleotides are TGTGCCAGCAGCGTAGCACCGAGCTCCTATAATTCACCCCTCCACTTT. Its protein product is CASSVAPSSYNSPLHF.

The sample holds one count of this clone. CDR3 in amino acids: CATRPGQGRGKLFF. CDR3 in DNA: TGTGCCACCAGACCGGGACAGGGGCGCGGAAAACTGTTTTTT. The rearrangement uses TRBV15 and TRBJ1-4; TRBD1 agrees at 10 bases. This CDR3 region has 14 residues. V shed 6 bases, J shed 10 bases, and the junction held 8 bases outside the gene matches. Germline CDR1 and CDR2: LNHNV and YYDKDF (reference sequence). The full variable domain, rest sourced from reference TRBV15 and TRBJ1-4, is DAMVIQNPRYQVTQFGKPVTLSCSQTLNHNVMYWYQQKSSQAPKLLFHYYDKDFNNEADTPDNFQSRRPNTSFCFLDIRSPGLGDTAMYLCATRPGQGRGKLFFGSGTQLSVL.

The chain carries TRBV16 and TRBJ2-5; D ambiguous. The V and J ends lost 2 bases and 5 bases respectively, with 21 bases between them. The CDR3 totals 17 residues. The germline CDR1 and CDR2 sequences are KGHSY and FQNENV. CDR3 loop: CASSQTRATASRETQYF. CDR3 coding DNA: TGTGCCAGCAGCCAAACCCGAGCGACTGCCAGTAGGGAGACCCAGTACTTC.

As to this clone: Distinct nucleotide sequences in the sample also encode this CDR3. This chain connects TRBV15 to TRBJ2-7; the match to TRBD1 covers 7 bases. The V segment lost 0 bases and the J segment 4 bases; nucleotides outside the gene matches: 6. Germline assignment: CDR1 LNHNV and CDR2 YYDKDF (reference sequence). The CDR3 length is 15 residues. CDR3 protein: CATSRDSRDSYEQYF. The CDR3 DNA sequence: TGTGCCACCAGCAGAGATTCACGGGACAGTTACGAGCAGTACTTC.

This clone occurred many times. The gene calls are TRBV19 and TRBJ2-1, with 9 bases aligning to TRBD2. The CDR3 length is 17 residues. V dropped 5 bases and J dropped 6; count of bases not matched to a gene: 14. The V gene's germline CDR1 is LNHDA and CDR2 SQIVND (reference sequence). This CDR3 is CASSPRGSGRVGNEQFF. In DNA, the CDR3 is TGTGCCAGTAGTCCCCGTGGTAGCGGGAGAGTGGGCAATGAGCAGTTCTTC. The whole variable domain, remainder taken from reference TRBV19 and TRBJ2-1, is DGGITQSPKYLFRKEGQNVTLSCEQNLNHDAMYWYRQDPGQGLRLIYYSQIVNDFQKGDIAEGYSVSREKKESFPLTVTSAQKNPTAFYLCASSPRGSGRVGNEQFFGPGTRLTVL.

This clone has only a few counts. A junction boundary mismatches the germline segment, possibly from a read error. This sequence joins TRBV7-7 and TRBJ2-1; TRBD2 matches at 10 bases. CDR1 SSHAT and CDR2 FNYEAQ come from the germline V gene (reference sequence). The CDR3 has 15 amino acids. As DNA, the CDR3 is TGTGCTAGCAGCTTACTATCTAGCGGGAGTAGTGAGCAGTTCTTC. It encodes CASSLLSSGSSEQFF.

This chain uses TRBV28 with TRBJ1-1; weak D call: TRBD1 (6 bases). The germline CDR1 and CDR2 sequences are MDHEN and SYDVKM. V was shortened by 3 bases and J by 5 bases, with 13 bases between the two germline ends. The CDR3 spans 14 residues. The CDR3 DNA follows: TGTGCCAGCAGTTTCCTGTTGGGGGCTACTGAAGCTTTCTTT. This gives the protein CASSFLLGATEAFF.

The sample holds one count of this clone. V is TRBV19 and J is TRBJ2-7, with D uncertain. Germline CDR1 and CDR2: LNHDA and SQIVND (reference sequence). The CDR3 spans 12 residues. V dropped 5 bases and J dropped 2 bases, with 7 bases sitting between them. CDR3 in amino acids: CASSAGTYEQYF. The CDR3 bases are TGTGCCAGTAGTGCAGGAACCTACGAGCAGTACTTC.

J is TRBJ2-3 and V is TRBV6-6; 12 bases agree with TRBD2. The CDR3 runs to 15 residues. In germline, CDR1 is MNHNY, CDR2 SVGAGI (reference sequence). V lost 6 bases to trimming and J lost 6 bases; unmatched junction nucleotides: 7. CDR3 region: CASRGRLAGDDTQYF. The CDR3, as DNA: TGTGCCAGCAGGGGCAGACTAGCGGGAGACGATACGCAGTATTTT.

The J gene is TRBJ1-2, the V gene TRBV5-6; a possible D gene is TRBD1 (5 bases). V was shortened by 3 bases and J by 3 bases, with 21 bases between the two germline ends. This CDR3 spans 17 amino acids. Germline V CDR1 and CDR2: SGHDT, YYEEEE. DNA of the CDR3: TGTGCCAGCAGCTCTGTTTTGGGGCACCCTCTCTACTATGGCTACACCTTC. Amino acid sequence: CASSSVLGHPLYYGYTF.

The chain is built from TRBV6-2 or TRBV6-3 and TRBJ1-2; D remains unclear. V lost 2 bases and J 6 bases, leaving 10 bases between the germline ends. The CDR3 length is 13 residues. Germline CDR1 and CDR2: MNHEY and SVGEGT. The CDR3 region has the DNA TGTGCCAGCAGTTACGGCCAGGTGGATGGCTACACCTTC. Translated, it gives CASSYGQVDGYTF.

The table lists this clone with a count of one. V gene TRBV5-1 combines with J gene TRBJ1-4; TRBD1 matches 7 bases. CDR3 length equals 15 residues. Germline assignment: CDR1 SGHRS and CDR2 YFSETQ. The J segment lost 4 bases and the V segment lost 0 bases, leaving 3 bases of the junction unmatched. Here the CDR3 reads CASSLGGGDNEKLFF. The CDR3 nucleotides are TGCGCCAGCAGCTTGGGAGGGGGCGATAATGAAAAACTGTTTTTT.

This chain connects TRBV7-9 to TRBJ2-3; D gene unclear. The V end was cut by 3 bases, the J end by 0 bases, with 7 bases between. The CDR3 runs 14 residues. From germline, CDR1 is SEHNR and CDR2 FQNEAQ (reference sequence). The CDR3: CASSFGVSTDTQYF. For the CDR3, the DNA is TGTGCCAGCAGCTTCGGAGTAAGCACAGATACGCAGTATTTT. Full variable domain (missing parts from reference TRBV7-9 and TRBJ2-3): DTGVSQNPRHKITKRGQNVTFRCDPISEHNRLYWYRQTLGQGPEFLTYFQNEAQLEKSRLLSDRFSAERPKGSFSTLEIQRTEQGDSAMYLCASSFGVSTDTQYFGPGTRLTVL.